Below are 7 T cell receptor beta chains sequenced from a single sample in a study of blood T cell repertoires in COVID-19. The protocol was immunoSEQ multiplex PCR, while the TCRdb copy is restricted to in-frame clones and leaves out a portion. The sample holds 90,000 to 100,000 clones, roughly 84% seen once. Material for sequencing was peripheral blood. The receptor source for this set is a man aged 60 to 69 with acute or convalescent COVID-19.

The chain combines TRBV6-2 or TRBV6-3 with TRBJ2-5; perhaps TRBD1 as D (6 bases). Germline V lookup: CDR1 MNHEY, CDR2 SVGEGT. The V end was cut by 5 bases, the J end by 1 base, with 14 bases between. The CDR3 sequence is 15 residues long. The CDR3 region has the DNA TGTGCCAGCAGTCACCCCGGGACAAGCCAAGAGACCCAGTACTTC. It encodes CASSHPGTSQETQYF.

The genes are TRBV20-1 and TRBJ1-1, with a weak D call TRBD1 (5 bases). The CDR3 sequence is 10 residues long. Trimming removed 3 bases from V and 8 bases from J, with 7 bases in between. Germline loops: CDR1 DFQATT, CDR2 SNEGSKA (reference sequence). In DNA form, the CDR3 reads TGCAGTGCTAGGACAGAAGAAGCTTTCTTT. This sequence encodes CSARTEEAFF.

This chain joins TRBV2 and TRBJ1-2; D is possibly TRBD1 (5 bases). The germline gives CDR1 SNHLY, CDR2 FYNNEI. The CDR3 runs to 13 residues. The V end lost 8 bases, the J end lost 8 bases, and 18 bases lay between the germline ends. As DNA, the CDR3 is TGTGCCAGCGTTGGGACGCCCGCGGGGGGCTACACCTTC. It codes for CASVGTPAGGYTF. Based on the CDR3 plus reference TRBV2 and TRBJ1-2, the full variable domain is EPEVTQTPSHQVTQMGQEVILRCVPISNHLYFYWYRQILGQKVEFLVSFYNNEISEKSEIFDDQFSVERPDGSNFTLKIRSTKLEDSAMYFCASVGTPAGGYTFGSGTRLTVV.

The V gene is TRBV7-9, the J gene TRBJ2-1, with D possibly being TRBD1 (6 bases). V lost 4 bases and J lost 13, with 20 bases in between. The germline CDR1 and CDR2 sequences are SEHNR and FQNEAQ (reference sequence). The length of the CDR3 is 14 residues. The CDR3 is CASSSTTDRLGQFF. Written as DNA, the CDR3 is TGTGCCAGCAGCTCCACGACGGACAGACTTGGCCAGTTCTTC.

This clone was recorded only once. V is TRBV28 and J is TRBJ1-4; D is possibly TRBD1 (5 bases). Germline values: CDR1 MDHEN, CDR2 SYDVKM. V gave up 5 bases and J gave up 0 bases, with 10 bases separating them. The CDR3 loop spans 15 amino acids. The CDR3 region is CASSPPGSTNEKLFF. The CDR3 coding sequence is TGTGCCAGCAGTCCCCCAGGGTCAACTAATGAAAAACTGTTTTTT.

This clone was picked up a small number of times. This chain links TRBV5-6 with TRBJ2-7; 7 nucleotides agree with TRBD1. CDR1 and CDR2 (germline): SGHDT, YYEEEE. The junction had 7 bases not matched to a gene; V was cut back by 4 bases and J by 3 bases. The CDR3 spans 14 residues. The CDR3 here is CASSPGQRIYEQYF. In DNA form, the CDR3 reads TGTGCCAGCAGCCCGGGACAGAGGATCTACGAGCAGTACTTC.

The V gene is TRBV9, the J gene TRBJ2-3; TRBD2 matches at 9 bases. Unmatched junction bases numbered 4, after V lost 3 bases and J lost 5 bases. This CDR3 region has 14 residues. Germline CDR1 and CDR2: SGDLS and YYNGEE. CDR3 in amino acids: CASSGGGAGDTQYF. Written as DNA, the CDR3 is TGTGCCAGCAGCGGCGGGGGGGCCGGAGATACGCAGTATTTT.